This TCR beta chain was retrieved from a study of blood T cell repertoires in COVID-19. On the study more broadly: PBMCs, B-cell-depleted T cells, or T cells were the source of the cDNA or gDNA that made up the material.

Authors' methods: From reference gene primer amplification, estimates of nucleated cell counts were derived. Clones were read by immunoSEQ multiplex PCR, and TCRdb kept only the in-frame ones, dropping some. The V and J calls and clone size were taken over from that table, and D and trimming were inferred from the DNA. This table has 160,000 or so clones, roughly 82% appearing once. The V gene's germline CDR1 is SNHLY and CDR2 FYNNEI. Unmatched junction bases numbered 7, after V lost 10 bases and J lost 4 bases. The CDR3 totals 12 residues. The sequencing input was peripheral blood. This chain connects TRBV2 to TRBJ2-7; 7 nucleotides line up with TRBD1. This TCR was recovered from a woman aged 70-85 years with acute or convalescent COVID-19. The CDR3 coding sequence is TGTGCCAACCGGGACAGCATTTACGAGCAGTACTTC. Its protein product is CANRDSIYEQYF.